The next 25 T cell receptor beta chains were all read from a single sample in a study of T cells in Graves' hyperthyroidism and ophthalmopathy. Amplification of TCR beta CDR3 regions used RNA as the template. The HTBI primer set served for first-round RT-PCR of the TCR CDR3. One entry per CDR3 protein results from TCRdb running MiXCR on the multiplex PCR reads. This sample yields 700,000 or so distinct CDR3 sequences, of which about a sixth are seen a single time; 8.4% belongs to the top ten. The sequenced sample was blood. The receptors come from a man between 18 and 35 years old with Graves' hyperthyroidism.

This clonotype was counted at least ten times. The V call is TRBV20-1, the J call TRBJ2-1, with 13 bases matching TRBD2. V dropped 6 bases and J dropped 0; count of bases not matched to a gene: 8. There are 17 residues in the CDR3. CDR1 and CDR2 from the germline V gene are DFQATT and SNEGSKA (reference sequence). The DNA for the CDR3 is TGCAGTGCCCATGGACTAGCGGGAGCCTACTCCTACAATGAGCAGTTCTTC. Amino acid sequence: CSAHGLAGAYSYNEQFF.

This clonotype is a singleton in its sample. This may stem from a read error, because a much larger clone lies one nucleotide away. This chain joins TRBV20-1 and TRBJ2-7; TRBD2 agrees at 13 bases. In germline, CDR1 is DFQATT, CDR2 SNEGSKA (reference sequence). This CDR3 is built from 19 residues. The CDR3 spells CNAVRDRRTSGSFPYEQYF. The CDR3 nucleotides are TGCAATGCTGTCCGGGACAGAAGGACTAGCGGGAGTTTCCCCTACGAGCAGTACTTC.

This clonotype was observed a few times. The chain is built from TRBV3-1 and TRBJ2-1; TRBD2 aligns across 7 bases. The CDR3 contains 16 residues. Per the germline V gene, CDR1 is LGHDT and CDR2 is YNNKEL (reference sequence). After removal of 1 base from V and 2 bases from J, the junction contained 5 bases not matched to a gene. CDR3 nucleotide sequence: TGTGCCAGCAGCCAAGTGGAGGCGGGAGCCTACAATGAGCAGTTCTTC. Its protein product is CASSQVEAGAYNEQFF.

V is TRBV27 and J is TRBJ1-2; TRBD1 is a possible D gene (5 bases). With 6 bases removed from V and 7 bases from J, the gap between germline ends came to 21 bases. The V gene's germline CDR1 is MNHEY and CDR2 SMNVEV (reference sequence). The CDR3 extends over 15 amino acids. CDR3 DNA: TGTGCCAGCAGATCTTTCAGGGAAAAGGATCGTGGCTACACCTTC. Encoded protein: CASRSFREKDRGYTF.

There are many counts of this clonotype. This rearrangement joins TRBV10-3 to TRBJ2-7, with TRBD1 identical over 10 bases. This CDR3 has 13 amino acids. Germline V gives CDR1 ENHRY, CDR2 SYGVKD. Trimming at V came to 10 bases and at J to 2 bases, leaving 5 bases not matched to a gene. As DNA, the CDR3 is TGTGCCACCTCGGACAGGGGGACCTACGAGCAGTACTTC. Protein sequence: CATSDRGTYEQYF.

V gene TRBV6-2 or TRBV6-3 combines with J gene TRBJ2-7; D tentatively reads TRBD1 or TRBD2 (5 bases each). This CDR3 is built from 15 residues. V lost 0 bases and J 1 base, leaving 10 bases between the germline ends. Germline lookup yields CDR1 MNHEY and CDR2 SVGEGT. The CDR3, as DNA: TGTGCCAGCAGTTACTCTTCGGGGCAGTCCTACGAGCAGTACTTC. This codes for CASSYSSGQSYEQYF.

This clonotype was seen many times. Its ends do not fully match the called genes, so a read error is possible. The J gene is TRBJ2-3, the V gene TRBV5-1, with D perhaps TRBD2 (6 bases). Per the germline V gene, CDR1 is SGHRS and CDR2 is YFSETQ. The CDR3 sequence is 14 residues long. The CDR3 DNA follows: TGTGCCAGCAGCTTCAGTGGAGGGACAGATACGCAGTATTTT. This encodes CASSFSGGTDTQYF.

CDR3 amino acids: CASSETSGRNEQYF. CDR3 DNA: TGTGCCAGCAGTGAGACTAGCGGGAGAAACGAGCAGTACTTC. The chain couples TRBV2 to TRBJ2-7, with TRBD2 matching 12 bases. CDR3 length: 14 residues. With V trimmed by 3 bases and J by 5 bases, 2 bases remained unmatched. Germline values: CDR1 SNHLY, CDR2 FYNNEI.

The chain employs TRBV20-1 and TRBJ2-5; D is uncertain. Trimming stripped 3 bases from V and 2 bases from J, with 22 bases between. Germline CDR1 DFQATT, CDR2 SNEGSKA (reference sequence). The CDR3 has 17 residues. The CDR3 loop reads CSARLREASTSQETQYF. For the CDR3, the DNA is TGCAGTGCTAGGCTCCGTGAAGCCTCGACCTCACAAGAGACCCAGTACTTC.

The CDR3 loop reads CSAQYSGGIQETQYF. The CDR3, as DNA: TGCAGTGCTCAATATAGCGGGGGGATCCAAGAGACCCAGTACTTC. The V gene is TRBV20-1, the J gene TRBJ2-5; 10 bases map to TRBD2. After removal of 5 bases from V and 1 base from J, the junction contained 7 bases not matched to a gene. Looked up from germline, CDR1 is DFQATT and CDR2 is SNEGSKA (reference sequence). The CDR3 has 15 amino acids.

This clonotype showed up just a few times. The CDR3 nucleotides read TGTGCCAGCAGTTTCCGTCCGAACAGGGATACTTCACCCCTCCACTTT. Protein sequence: CASSFRPNRDTSPLHF. The rearrangement uses TRBV5-5 and TRBJ1-6; a possible D gene is TRBD1 (6 bases). CDR1 is SGHKS, CDR2 YYEKEE, per germline (reference sequence). V was pared by 5 bases and J by 9 bases, with 21 bases between. The CDR3 is made up of 16 amino acids. The full variable domain, its missing parts supplied by reference TRBV5-5 and TRBJ1-6, is DAGVTQSPTHLIKTRGQQVTLRCSPISGHKSVSWYQQVLGQGPQFIFQYYEKEERGRGNFPDRFSARQFPNYSSELNVNALLLGDSALYLCASSFRPNRDTSPLHFGNGTRLTVT.

The V call is TRBV4-3, the J call TRBJ1-4; D not resolved. CDR3 length equals 14 residues. Germline-derived CDR1 and CDR2 are LGHNA and YSLEER. V shed 4 bases and J shed 5 bases, with 11 bases lying between them. The CDR3 DNA follows: TGCGCCAGCAGCCCGGAGGTGGGGAATGAAAAACTGTTTTTT. Translating gives CASSPEVGNEKLFF.

In this sample, this clonotype turned up a few times. This chain uses TRBV16 with TRBJ2-1; TRBD2 agrees at 7 bases. CDR1 is KGHSY, CDR2 FQNENV, per germline. The CDR3 length is 15 residues. Unmatched junction bases numbered 4, after V lost 0 bases and J lost 5 bases. DNA for the CDR3: TGTGCCAGCAGCCAATCTGGCGGGAGCCACAATGAGCAGTTCTTC. It specifies CASSQSGGSHNEQFF.

This clonotype was recorded at least ten times. This chain uses TRBV9 with TRBJ2-7; TRBD2 aligns across 8 bases. This CDR3 has 16 amino acids. J was trimmed by 2 bases and V by 0 bases; bases with no gene match: 7. Looked up from germline, CDR1 is SGDLS and CDR2 is YYNGEE. CDR3 loop: CASSVGAVAGTYEQYF. The DNA of the CDR3 is TGTGCCAGCAGCGTAGGTGCAGTAGCGGGAACCTACGAGCAGTACTTC.

This clonotype was recorded many times. The chain carries TRBV2 and TRBJ1-1; no clear D gene. The CDR3 sequence is 11 residues long. Germline-derived CDR1 and CDR2 are SNHLY and FYNNEI. V was clipped by 11 bases and J by 0 bases, with 7 bases between them. CDR3 DNA: TGTGCCCTTCAGGTGAACACTGAAGCTTTCTTT. It translates to CALQVNTEAFF. Full variable domain (missing parts from reference TRBV2 and TRBJ1-1): EPEVTQTPSHQVTQMGQEVILRCVPISNHLYFYWYRQILGQKVEFLVSFYNNEISEKSEIFDDQFSVERPDGSNFTLKIRSTKLEDSAMYFCALQVNTEAFFGQGTRLTVV.

This clonotype was counted ten times or more. The V gene is TRBV7-8, the J gene TRBJ2-7; 9 bases are a match to TRBD1. Trimming removed 5 bases from V and 6 bases from J; junction bases left unmatched: 5. This CDR3 contains 13 residues. Germline loops: CDR1 SGHVS, CDR2 FQNEAQ. CDR3 DNA sequence: TGTGCCAGCAGCCGAGGGACAGGGTTCGAGCAGTACTTC. Translation: CASSRGTGFEQYF.

The V gene is TRBV28, the J gene TRBJ1-4; TRBD1 might be the D (6 bases). CDR3 size: 17 residues. Germline V gene data show CDR1 as MDHEN and CDR2 as SYDVKM. Trimming removed 3 bases from V and 5 bases from J, with 19 bases in between. The CDR3 DNA is TGTGCCAGCAGTTTTACCGGGACATCCGGTCGAAATGAAAAACTGTTTTTT. Its translation: CASSFTGTSGRNEKLFF.

With regard to this clonotype: A clone one base away is much larger, so this may be a read error. The chain carries TRBV2 and TRBJ2-7; 11 nucleotides match TRBD1. With 6 bases clipped from V and 1 base from J, the junction kept 2 bases outside the gene matches. CDR3 length equals 14 residues. Germline loops: CDR1 SNHLY, CDR2 FYNNEI. The CDR3 sequence is CASSWDRGSYEQYF. CDR3 DNA: TGTGCCAGCAGCTGGGACAGGGGGTCCTACGAGCAGTACTTC.

This clonotype has at least ten counts. V and J are TRBV6-2 or TRBV6-3 and TRBJ2-7; 7 nucleotides agree with TRBD1. CDR1 is MNHEY, CDR2 SVGEGT, per germline. V trimming: 6 bases; J trimming: 5 bases; junction bases outside the gene matches: 4. There are 12 residues in the CDR3. The CDR3 DNA sequence: TGTGCCAGCAGCCGTACAGGGGACGAGCAGTACTTC. Protein: CASSRTGDEQYF.

This clonotype was seen more than once but under ten times. V usage is TRBV5-1 and J usage is TRBJ1-4; unclear D gene. The germline CDR1 and CDR2 sequences are SGHRS and YFSETQ. V was cut by 4 bases and J by 3 bases, with 7 bases left in between. This CDR3 has 13 amino acids. The CDR3: CASSILPNEKLFF. Here the CDR3 DNA reads TGCGCCAGCAGCATCCTCCCTAATGAAAAACTGTTTTTT.

The rearrangement links TRBV4-1 to TRBJ2-7; perhaps D is TRBD1 or TRBD2 (5 bases each). The ends were cut back, 1 base at V and 7 bases at J, with 14 bases in the middle. Germline-derived CDR1 and CDR2 are MGHRA and YSYEKL. The CDR3 has 14 residues. CDR3 loop: CASSQGSSWGEQYF. CDR3 coding DNA: TGCGCCAGCAGCCAAGGGAGCTCGTGGGGGGAGCAGTACTTC.

The V gene is TRBV5-1, the J gene TRBJ1-4, with D unclear. V was pared by 0 bases and J by 0 bases, with 9 bases between. The CDR3 totals 16 residues. Germline assignment: CDR1 SGHRS and CDR2 YFSETQ. CDR3 coding DNA: TGCGCCAGCAGCTTGGCCACGGTTGCAACTAATGAAAAACTGTTTTTT. This gives the protein CASSLATVATNEKLFF.

This clonotype was seen a handful of times. The gene calls are TRBV19 and TRBJ2-5; tentatively, D is TRBD1 (6 bases). The CDR3 covers 16 residues. Trimming removed 3 bases at V and 1 base at J, with 15 bases between. Germline-derived CDR1 and CDR2 are LNHDA and SQIVND (reference sequence). The CDR3 sequence is CASSIGQWILQETQYF. The CDR3 DNA sequence: TGTGCCAGTAGTATCGGACAGTGGATCCTCCAAGAGACCCAGTACTTC. Full variable domain (remainder filled in from reference TRBV19 and TRBJ2-5): DGGITQSPKYLFRKEGQNVTLSCEQNLNHDAMYWYRQDPGQGLRLIYYSQIVNDFQKGDIAEGYSVSREKKESFPLTVTSAQKNPTAFYLCASSIGQWILQETQYFGPGTRLLVL.

This clonotype appeared many times. CDR3 nucleotide sequence: TGCGCCAGCAGCTTGGAACCAGCCCGCGCTGAGCGGCAGTACTTC. Its translation: CASSLEPARAERQYF. The chain joins TRBV5-1 to TRBJ2-7; D is undetermined. Trimming removed 0 bases from V and 9 bases from J, with 19 bases in between. Germline V gene lookup returns CDR1 SGHRS and CDR2 YFSETQ. CDR3 length: 15 amino acids.

This clonotype appeared many times. The chain has TRBV5-5 and TRBJ2-3, with 12 positions matching TRBD2. Losses at the gene ends were 3 bases for V and 4 bases for J; bases not matched to a gene: 3. The length of the CDR3 is 15 residues. CDR1 and CDR2 (germline): SGHKS, YYEKEE (reference sequence). CDR3 sequence: CASSWTSGNADTQYF. DNA of the CDR3: TGTGCCAGCAGCTGGACTAGCGGGAACGCAGATACGCAGTATTTT.